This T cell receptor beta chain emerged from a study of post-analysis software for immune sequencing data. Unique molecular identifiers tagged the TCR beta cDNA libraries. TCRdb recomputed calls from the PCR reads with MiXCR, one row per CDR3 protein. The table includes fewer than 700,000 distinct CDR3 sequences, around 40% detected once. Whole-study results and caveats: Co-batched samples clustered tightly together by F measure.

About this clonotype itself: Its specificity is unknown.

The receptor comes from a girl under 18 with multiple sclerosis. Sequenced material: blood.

CDR3 sequence: CASTGLAGETQYF. DNA for the CDR3: TGTGCCAGCACCGGACTAGCGGGAGAGACCCAGTACTTC. This chain uses TRBV6-6 with TRBJ2-5; 11 bases map to TRBD2. CDR1 MNHNY and CDR2 SVGAGI come from the germline V gene (reference sequence). Germline trimming cut 7 bases from V and 4 bases from J; bases unmatched to any gene: 2. The length of the CDR3 is 13 residues.